This is a list of T cell receptor beta chains from one sample in a study of blood T cell repertoires in COVID-19. Generated by immunoSEQ multiplex PCR, the TCRdb table keeps only in-frame clones and is missing some. The sample contains fewer than 200,000 clones, 80% to 90% of which appear only once. The sample consisted of peripheral blood. The origin of the receptors is a man in his fifties or sixties with active or convalescent COVID-19. Each CDR3 is given with its conserved first and last residue. Fields, in order: clone size, D gene, V gene, J gene, CDR3 protein, CDR3 DNA. The D gene is left open where the match is weak. Part of the rows lack a size; the others show once, few, many or a class for expanded clones.

clone_size: NA; d_call: TRBD2; v_call: TRBV3-1/TRBV3-2; j_call: TRBJ2-3; cdr3_aa: CASSQRTSGGTTDTQYF; cdr3_nt: TGTGCCAGCAGCCAAAGGACTAGCGGGGGGACGACAGATACGCAGTATTTT
clone_size: once; d_call: TRBD1; v_call: TRBV10-1; j_call: TRBJ1-1; cdr3_aa: CASRRCSGGTEAFF; cdr3_nt: TGCGCCAGCAGACGATGCTCAGGGGGAACTGAAGCTTTCTTT
clone_size: NA; d_call: TRBD1; v_call: TRBV18; j_call: TRBJ1-1; cdr3_aa: CASSPGQARETEAFF; cdr3_nt: TGTGCCAGCTCACCTGGACAGGCTAGAGAGACTGAAGCTTTCTTT
clone_size: NA; d_call: TRBD1; v_call: TRBV30; j_call: TRBJ2-1; cdr3_aa: CAFKSGQGYNEQFF; cdr3_nt: TGTGCCTTTAAATCGGGACAGGGGTACAATGAGCAGTTCTTC
clone_size: NA; d_call: NA; v_call: TRBV7-6; j_call: TRBJ1-3; cdr3_aa: CASSFNAVSGNTIYF; cdr3_nt: TGTGCCAGCAGCTTCAACGCAGTCTCTGGAAACACCATATATTTT
clone_size: few; d_call: TRBD1; v_call: TRBV7-3; j_call: TRBJ2-5; cdr3_aa: CASSTGQQETQYF; cdr3_nt: TGTGCCAGCAGCACGGGACAGCAAGAGACCCAGTACTTC
clone_size: once; d_call: NA; v_call: TRBV2; j_call: TRBJ2-1; cdr3_aa: CASRQPIYNEQFF; cdr3_nt: TGTGCCAGCAGGCAACCTATCTACAATGAGCAGTTCTTC
clone_size: NA; d_call: TRBD1; v_call: TRBV9; j_call: TRBJ1-1; cdr3_aa: CASSKGGGLNTEAFF; cdr3_nt: TGTGCCAGCAGCAAAGGGGGCGGACTGAACACTGAAGCTTTCTTT
clone_size: NA; d_call: NA; v_call: TRBV10-2; j_call: TRBJ2-3; cdr3_aa: CASSEAHVADTQYF; cdr3_nt: TGCGCCAGCAGTGAAGCCCACGTGGCAGATACGCAGTATTTT
clone_size: once; d_call: NA; v_call: TRBV6-2/TRBV6-3; j_call: TRBJ2-5; cdr3_aa: CASSPQVGETQYF; cdr3_nt: TGTGCCAGCAGTCCACAGGTTGGGGAGACCCAGTACTTC
clone_size: NA; d_call: NA; v_call: TRBV5-4; j_call: TRBJ1-6; cdr3_aa: CASSLTGMNSPLHF; cdr3_nt: TGTGCCAGCAGCTTAACAGGGATGAATTCACCCCTCCACTTT
clone_size: NA; d_call: TRBD1; v_call: TRBV19; j_call: TRBJ1-4; cdr3_aa: CASSPTDRGYVEKLFF; cdr3_nt: TGTGCCAGTAGTCCAACTGACAGGGGATATGTTGAAAAACTGTTTTTT
clone_size: NA; d_call: TRBD1; v_call: TRBV18; j_call: TRBJ2-1; cdr3_aa: CASSPRQGYNEQFF; cdr3_nt: TGTGCCAGCTCACCTAGACAGGGGTACAATGAGCAGTTCTTC
clone_size: NA; d_call: TRBD2; v_call: TRBV9; j_call: TRBJ2-3; cdr3_aa: CASSVGLAGTDTQYF; cdr3_nt: TGTGCCAGCAGCGTAGGACTAGCGGGCACAGATACGCAGTATTTT
clone_size: NA; d_call: TRBD1; v_call: TRBV4-3; j_call: TRBJ1-1; cdr3_aa: CASSPLDRASEAFF; cdr3_nt: TGCGCCAGCAGCCCACTTGACAGGGCGTCTGAAGCTTTCTTT
clone_size: NA; d_call: NA; v_call: TRBV3-1/TRBV3-2; j_call: TRBJ1-2; cdr3_aa: CASSQDGRYGYTF; cdr3_nt: TGTGCCAGCAGCCAAGATGGCAGATATGGCTACACCTTC
clone_size: NA; d_call: NA; v_call: TRBV29-1; j_call: TRBJ1-1; cdr3_aa: CSVLRLGNTEAFF; cdr3_nt: TGCAGCGTTTTGAGGTTGGGGAACACTGAAGCTTTCTTT
clone_size: NA; d_call: TRBD1; v_call: TRBV19; j_call: TRBJ2-3; cdr3_aa: CASSLGQGAPSDTQYF; cdr3_nt: TGTGCCAGTAGTCTCGGACAGGGGGCCCCCTCGGATACGCAGTATTTT
clone_size: NA; d_call: NA; v_call: TRBV9; j_call: TRBJ2-2; cdr3_aa: CASSVDVGVTGELFF; cdr3_nt: TGTGCCAGCAGCGTAGATGTAGGGGTCACCGGGGAGCTGTTTTTT
clone_size: NA; d_call: TRBD1; v_call: TRBV6-2/TRBV6-3; j_call: TRBJ1-5; cdr3_aa: CASSYPKDRGWSNQPQHF; cdr3_nt: TGTGCCAGCAGTTACCCTAAAGACAGGGGCTGGAGCAATCAGCCCCAGCATTTT
clone_size: NA; d_call: NA; v_call: TRBV2; j_call: TRBJ1-5; cdr3_aa: CASSEGGRLIPQHF; cdr3_nt: TGTGCCAGCAGTGAAGGGGGGAGGCTCATTCCCCAGCATTTT
clone_size: NA; d_call: NA; v_call: TRBV7-9; j_call: TRBJ1-5; cdr3_aa: CASSLGGSRGGDSNQPQHF; cdr3_nt: TGTGCCAGCAGCTTAGGAGGGTCTAGGGGAGGAGATAGCAATCAGCCCCAGCATTTT
clone_size: NA; d_call: NA; v_call: TRBV11-3; j_call: TRBJ2-2; cdr3_aa: CASSLGRGTGELFF; cdr3_nt: TGTGCCAGCAGCTTAGGGCGGGGCACCGGGGAGCTGTTTTTT
clone_size: NA; d_call: NA; v_call: TRBV12-5; j_call: TRBJ1-5; cdr3_aa: CASGLVRGSGNQPQHF; cdr3_nt: TGTGCTAGTGGTTTGGTACGCGGTAGCGGCAATCAGCCCCAGCATTTT
clone_size: few; d_call: NA; v_call: TRBV2; j_call: TRBJ1-6; cdr3_aa: CASREDSKLNSPLHF; cdr3_nt: TGTGCCAGCAGGGAGGACAGCAAGCTTAATTCACCCCTCCACTTT
clone_size: NA; d_call: TRBD1; v_call: TRBV12-3/TRBV12-4; j_call: TRBJ2-1; cdr3_aa: CASRDRGSNEQFF; cdr3_nt: TGTGCCAGCAGGGACAGGGGGTCCAATGAGCAGTTCTTC
clone_size: NA; d_call: NA; v_call: TRBV7-2; j_call: TRBJ2-6; cdr3_aa: CASSLKLRTDNSGANVLTF; cdr3_nt: TGTGCCAGCAGCTTAAAGCTCCGGACGGACAACTCTGGGGCCAACGTCCTGACTTTC
clone_size: NA; d_call: NA; v_call: TRBV7-9; j_call: TRBJ1-6; cdr3_aa: CASSLTDPNSPLHF; cdr3_nt: TGTGCCAGCAGCTTAACAGACCCTAATTCACCCCTCCACTTT
clone_size: few; d_call: TRBD1; v_call: TRBV29-1; j_call: TRBJ1-2; cdr3_aa: CSVGQGAKRGYTF; cdr3_nt: TGCAGCGTTGGACAGGGGGCGAAGCGTGGCTACACCTTC
clone_size: NA; d_call: TRBD1; v_call: TRBV5-4; j_call: TRBJ2-5; cdr3_aa: CASSLTGALGETQYF; cdr3_nt: TGTGCCAGCAGCCTGACAGGGGCCTTAGGAGAGACCCAGTACTTC
clone_size: NA; d_call: TRBD2; v_call: TRBV9; j_call: TRBJ2-1; cdr3_aa: CASSVGAGRGNNEQFF; cdr3_nt: TGTGCCAGCAGCGTAGGTGCAGGGAGGGGTAACAATGAGCAGTTCTTC
clone_size: few; d_call: TRBD2; v_call: TRBV13; j_call: TRBJ2-3; cdr3_aa: CASRAGTLTDTQYF; cdr3_nt: TGTGCCAGCCGAGCGGGGACTCTCACAGATACGCAGTATTTT
clone_size: NA; d_call: TRBD1; v_call: TRBV15; j_call: TRBJ2-5; cdr3_aa: CATSRPGTGGARETQYF; cdr3_nt: TGTGCCACCAGCAGACCCGGGACAGGGGGGGCCCGGGAGACCCAGTACTTC
clone_size: NA; d_call: TRBD2; v_call: TRBV9; j_call: TRBJ2-5; cdr3_aa: CASSVQSGKGETQYF; cdr3_nt: TGTGCCAGCAGCGTCCAAAGCGGGAAAGGTGAGACCCAGTACTTC
clone_size: once; d_call: TRBD2; v_call: TRBV14; j_call: TRBJ2-1; cdr3_aa: CASSPGLAGAGNEQFF; cdr3_nt: TGTGCCAGCAGCCCCGGACTAGCGGGAGCGGGTAATGAGCAGTTCTTC
clone_size: NA; d_call: TRBD1; v_call: TRBV4-1; j_call: TRBJ2-3; cdr3_aa: CASSQDFRAGGADTQYF; cdr3_nt: TGCGCCAGCAGCCAAGATTTTAGGGCAGGGGGTGCAGATACGCAGTATTTT
clone_size: NA; d_call: TRBD1; v_call: TRBV27; j_call: TRBJ1-5; cdr3_aa: CASSPGQGKIPGNQPQHF; cdr3_nt: TGTGCCAGCAGTCCGGGACAGGGGAAGATTCCGGGCAATCAGCCCCAGCATTTT